These 15 T cell receptor beta chains came from one sample sequenced in a study of control samples from healthy donors and cancer patients. Clones were read by immunoSEQ multiplex PCR, and TCRdb kept only the in-frame ones, dropping some. The data hold around 76,000 clones, with 94% observed a single time. Sequencing was carried out using blood. The receptors come from a middle-aged woman in good health.

The chain recombines TRBV4-1 with TRBJ2-1; 8 nucleotides align to TRBD2. Germline V CDR1 and CDR2: MGHRA, YSYEKL. The CDR3 length is 16 residues. With 1 base clipped from V and 3 bases from J, the junction kept 5 bases outside the gene matches. As DNA, the CDR3 is TGCGCCAGCAGCCAAGGGGCGGGGGGCGACTACAATGAGCAGTTCTTC. This sequence encodes CASSQGAGGDYNEQFF.

V gene TRBV4-1 combines with J gene TRBJ1-3; D gene ambiguous. CDR1 and CDR2 from the germline V gene are MGHRA and YSYEKL. CDR3 length: 16 residues. Deletions cut 8 bases from V and 3 bases from J, with 20 bases between. The CDR3 region is CASSSGPFTLGNTIYF. The CDR3 DNA is TGCGCCAGCTCCTCTGGGCCTTTTACCCTTGGAAACACCATATATTTT.

The genes are TRBV7-8 and TRBJ2-2, with 7 bases that match TRBD2. The CDR3 length is 15 residues. The germline V gene has CDR1 SGHVS and CDR2 FQNEAQ. V trimming: 3 bases; J trimming: 5 bases; junction bases outside the gene matches: 6. The CDR3 bases are TGTGCCAGCAGCTTTTTAGCGGGCTTAACCGGGGAGCTGTTTTTT. Its translation is CASSFLAGLTGELFF.

CDR3 nucleotide sequence: TGTGCCAGTCGGGGACAATCTGGAAACACCATATATTTT. Translation: CASRGQSGNTIYF. This chain connects TRBV19 to TRBJ1-3; D perhaps matches TRBD1 (6 bases). The CDR3 loop spans 13 amino acids. Trimming removed 8 bases from V and 1 base from J, with 9 bases in between. Germline V gene data show CDR1 as LNHDA and CDR2 as SQIVND (reference sequence).

V gene TRBV4-3 combines with J gene TRBJ2-2, with D possibly matching TRBD2 (6 bases). Trimming took 2 bases from V and 1 from J, leaving 11 bases between them. The germline gives CDR1 LGHNA, CDR2 YSLEER. The CDR3 runs to 16 residues. The DNA for the CDR3 is TGCGCCAGCAGCCAACCCGGGACTTGGAACACCGGGGAGCTGTTTTTT. This encodes CASSQPGTWNTGELFF.

This chain uses TRBV28 with TRBJ1-5; TRBD1 agrees at 8 bases. The V gene end was trimmed by 4 bases and the J gene end by 1 base; junction bases not matched to a gene: 3. This CDR3 has 15 amino acids. The germline V gene has CDR1 MDHEN and CDR2 SYDVKM. The chain's CDR3 is CASSSQGVSNQPQHF. The CDR3 DNA sequence: TGTGCCAGCAGTTCACAGGGGGTGAGCAATCAGCCCCAGCATTTT.

The chain combines TRBV6-5 with TRBJ1-1; no clear D gene. The CDR3 consists of 11 residues. Germline V gene sequence: CDR1 MNHEY, CDR2 SVGAGI. The V end was cut by 7 bases, the J end by 7 bases, with 10 bases between. CDR3 sequence: CASNSGYEAFF. Here the CDR3 DNA reads TGTGCCAGCAATTCGGGCTATGAAGCTTTCTTT.

CDR3 amino acids: CASSLSPGINYGYTF. The CDR3 region has the DNA TGTGCCAGCAGTTTATCGCCAGGGATAAACTATGGCTACACCTTC. The rearrangement joins TRBV27 to TRBJ1-2, with D maybe TRBD1 (5 bases). Germline V lookup: CDR1 MNHEY, CDR2 SMNVEV (reference sequence). Trimming took off 0 bases at V and 2 bases at J, with 10 bases between the two ends. The CDR3 totals 15 residues.

To note about this clone: Its ends do not fully match the called genes, so a read error is possible. The chain couples TRBV16 to TRBJ1-6; D is undetermined. The CDR3 covers 15 residues. Germline V gene sequence: CDR1 KGHSY, CDR2 FQNENV. DNA of the CDR3: TGTGCCAGCAGCCAAACACAGTCCTTTAATTCACCCCTCCACTTT. Translating gives CASSQTQSFNSPLHF. Drawing the rest from reference TRBV16 and TRBJ1-6, the complete variable domain is GEEVAQTPKHLVRGEGQKAKLYCAPIKGHSYVFWYQQVLKNEFKFLISFQNENVFDETGMPKERFSAKCLPNSPCSLEIQATKLEDSAVYFCASSQTQSFNSPLHFGNGTRLTVT.

The chain combines TRBV10-3 with TRBJ1-1; D is ambiguous. The CDR3 is 11 amino acids. Germline V lookup: CDR1 ENHRY, CDR2 SYGVKD. The V and J ends lost 8 bases and 5 bases respectively, with 9 bases between them. The CDR3 DNA is TGTGCCATCGTGAGAGGGACTGAAGCTTTCTTT. This encodes CAIVRGTEAFF.

The V gene is TRBV28, the J gene TRBJ2-3, with 9 bases identical to TRBD2. The CDR3 has 14 residues. Looked up from germline, CDR1 is MDHEN and CDR2 is SYDVKM. Losses at the gene ends were 7 bases for V and 2 bases for J; bases not matched to a gene: 4. CDR3 sequence: CASISGGNTDTQYF. CDR3 sequence (DNA): TGTGCCAGCATAAGCGGGGGGAACACAGATACGCAGTATTTT.

The CDR3 sequence: CASRGSTDTQYF. Here the CDR3 DNA reads TGTGCCAGCAGGGGCAGCACAGATACGCAGTATTTT. This chain joins TRBV5-5 and TRBJ2-3, with D hard to call. This CDR3 is built from 12 residues. Germline assignment: CDR1 SGHKS and CDR2 YYEKEE (reference sequence). With 5 bases removed from V and 0 bases from J, the gap between germline ends came to 4 bases.

The rearrangement links TRBV2 to TRBJ1-2; D is unclear. This CDR3 region has 11 residues. From germline, CDR1 is SNHLY and CDR2 FYNNEI. The germline V and J ends were trimmed by 6 bases and 4 bases, with 6 bases remaining between them. CDR3 sequence: CASSRAYGYTF. CDR3 in DNA: TGTGCCAGCAGCCGGGCCTATGGCTACACCTTC.

A remark on this clone: The junction departs from germline at one end; a sequencing error may be responsible. This chain connects TRBV7-7 to TRBJ2-2; the match to TRBD2 covers 12 bases. The CDR3 extends over 16 amino acids. The V gene's germline CDR1 is SSHAT and CDR2 FNYEAQ (reference sequence). The CDR3 here is CASSQLAGGLGGELFF. CDR3 nucleotides: TGTGCTAGCAGCCAACTAGCGGGGGGCCTAGGCGGGGAGCTGTTTTTT. The full variable domain, its missing parts supplied by reference TRBV7-7 and TRBJ2-2, is GAGVSQSPRYKVTKRGQDVTLRCDPISSHATLYWYQQALGQGPEFLTYFNYEAQPDKSGLPSDRFSAERPEGSISTLTIQRTEQRDSAMYRCASSQLAGGLGGELFFGEGSRLTVL.

The V gene is TRBV9, the J gene TRBJ2-3; D is uncertain. Germline CDR1 and CDR2: SGDLS and YYNGEE. The CDR3 length is 12 residues. Trimming took 4 bases from V and 4 from J, leaving 7 bases between them. CDR3 sequence: CASSPVADTQYF. CDR3 DNA: TGTGCCAGCAGCCCGGTGGCAGATACGCAGTATTTT.